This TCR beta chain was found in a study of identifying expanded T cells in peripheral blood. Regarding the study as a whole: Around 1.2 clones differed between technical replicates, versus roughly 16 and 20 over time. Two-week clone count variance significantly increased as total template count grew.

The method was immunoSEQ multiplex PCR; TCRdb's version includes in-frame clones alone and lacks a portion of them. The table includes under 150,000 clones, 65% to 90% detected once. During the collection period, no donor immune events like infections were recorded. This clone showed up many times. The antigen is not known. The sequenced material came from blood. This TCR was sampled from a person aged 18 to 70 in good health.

CDR3 protein: CASSAGGLTTDTQYF. As DNA, the CDR3 is TGTGCCAGCAGCGCGGGGGGACTCACCACAGATACGCAGTATTTT. The gene calls are TRBV2 and TRBJ2-3; TRBD2 matches 8 bases. The CDR3 spans 15 residues. The ends lost 6 bases at V and 2 bases at J; junction bases unmatched: 7. Germline loops: CDR1 SNHLY, CDR2 FYNNEI.